This T cell receptor beta chain was recovered during a study of blood T cell repertoires in COVID-19. Study information: Italy, Spain and the United States were the sources of the convalescent and acute COVID-19 samples. The cDNA or gDNA used as material had been derived from T cells, B-cell-depleted T cells, or PBMCs.

As processed by the authors: Researchers report that nucleated cell counts were estimated from reference gene primer amplification. Repertoires were generated with immunoSEQ multiplex PCR, while TCRdb's copy carries only in-frame clones and drops some. D and trimming come from the DNA, and the V and J calls and clone size come from that table. This table has over 35,000 clones, 88% appearing once. This CDR3 contains 17 residues. The junction had 6 bases not matched to a gene; V was cut back by 0 bases and J by 2 bases. In germline, CDR1 is SGDLS, CDR2 YYNGEE. This chain connects TRBV9 to TRBJ2-3; 10 nucleotides match TRBD2. This receptor was taken from a middle-aged man with acute or convalescent COVID-19. Sequencing was performed on peripheral blood. The CDR3, as DNA: TGTGCCAGCAGCGTAGAAGGTAGCGGGGGGTTCACAGATACGCAGTATTTT. Its translation: CASSVEGSGGFTDTQYF.